A selection of T cell receptor beta chains follows, all from one sample in a study of cytomegalovirus exposure and HLA in healthy donors. The data were produced by immunoSEQ multiplex PCR, yet TCRdb's version contains in-frame clones alone and is incomplete. The sample lists 90,000 to 100,000 clones, around 9.6% occurring once. The sample comprised PBMCs. The source of these receptors is a man aged 50 to 60 in good health and CMV-seropositive. CDR3s include the opening cysteine and the closing phenylalanine or tryptophan. Fields, in order: V gene, J gene, clone size, D gene, CDR3 DNA, CDR3 protein. D genes are given only for firm matches. Only some rows state a clone size, as once, few, many or a class for expanded clones.

V gene: TRBV5-1
J gene: TRBJ1-1
clone size: .
D gene: .
CDR3 DNA: TGCGCCAGCAGCTTGGCCACAGGCACTGAAGCTTTCTTT
CDR3 protein: CASSLATGTEAFF

V gene: TRBV2
J gene: TRBJ1-2
clone size: few
D gene: TRBD1
CDR3 DNA: TGTGCCAGCAGCCTAGAGACAGGGGGTTTCTATGGCTACACCTTC
CDR3 protein: CASSLETGGFYGYTF

V gene: TRBV29-1
J gene: TRBJ2-7
clone size: few
D gene: .
CDR3 DNA: TGCAGCGTCGGCAAGGGGTCCTACGAGCAGTACTTC
CDR3 protein: CSVGKGSYEQYF

V gene: TRBV9
J gene: TRBJ2-5
clone size: .
D gene: .
CDR3 DNA: TGTGCCAGCAGCGTAGAAACGGGGGTGGTGACCCAGTACTTC
CDR3 protein: CASSVETGVVTQYF

V gene: TRBV11-2
J gene: TRBJ2-7
clone size: .
D gene: .
CDR3 DNA: TGTGCCAGCAGCTTACCGCGGGGACAGCTAAGCTCCTACGAGCAGTACTTC
CDR3 protein: CASSLPRGQLSSYEQYF

V gene: TRBV19
J gene: TRBJ2-1
clone size: .
D gene: TRBD1
CDR3 DNA: TGTGCCAGTAGTATCCGACGGGACAGGGTTGGCAATGAGCAGTTCTTC
CDR3 protein: CASSIRRDRVGNEQFF

V gene: TRBV29-1
J gene: TRBJ1-2
clone size: few
D gene: .
CDR3 DNA: TGCAGCGCTCTGAAGAGGGGGAACTATGGCTACACCTTC
CDR3 protein: CSALKRGNYGYTF

V gene: TRBV5-4
J gene: TRBJ2-5
clone size: few
D gene: .
CDR3 DNA: TGTGCCATACAGGGTCGAGAGACCCAGTACTTC
CDR3 protein: CAIQGRETQYF

V gene: TRBV7-9
J gene: TRBJ2-7
clone size: few
D gene: .
CDR3 DNA: TGTGCCAGCAGCTTAGTGGGTAGCGGACTAACCTACGAGCAGTACTTC
CDR3 protein: CASSLVGSGLTYEQYF

V gene: TRBV7-6
J gene: TRBJ2-5
clone size: .
D gene: TRBD2
CDR3 DNA: TGTGCCAGCAGCCCATTTACAGCGGGAGCTGGGTCGGAGACCCAGTACTTC
CDR3 protein: CASSPFTAGAGSETQYF

V gene: TRBV18
J gene: TRBJ2-3
clone size: .
D gene: TRBD2
CDR3 DNA: TGTGCCAGCTCACCACAGGGACTAGCGGGAGCAGATACGCAGTATTTT
CDR3 protein: CASSPQGLAGADTQYF

V gene: TRBV4-2
J gene: TRBJ2-1
clone size: few
D gene: TRBD2
CDR3 DNA: TGTGCCAGCAGCCAAGAACGGGGGCGGGAGGTGAAGTTCTTC
CDR3 protein: CASSQERGREVKFF

V gene: TRBV10-2
J gene: TRBJ1-4
clone size: few
D gene: .
CDR3 DNA: TGCGCCAGCAGCCCCTTCGCAACTAATGAAAAACTGTTTTTT
CDR3 protein: CASSPFATNEKLFF

V gene: TRBV28
J gene: TRBJ1-2
clone size: once
D gene: .
CDR3 DNA: TGTGCCAGCAGTTTGAACCGGGGTGGCTATGGCTACACCTTC
CDR3 protein: CASSLNRGGYGYTF

V gene: TRBV29-1
J gene: TRBJ2-2
clone size: many
D gene: TRBD1
CDR3 DNA: TGCAGCGTTGGGGACAGGTTAAACACCGGGGAGCTGTTTTTT
CDR3 protein: CSVGDRLNTGELFF

V gene: TRBV15
J gene: TRBJ2-3
clone size: .
D gene: TRBD2
CDR3 DNA: TGTGCCACCAGCAGAGGAGCGGGAGTAACAGATACGCAGTATTTT
CDR3 protein: CATSRGAGVTDTQYF

V gene: TRBV9
J gene: TRBJ2-2
clone size: .
D gene: .
CDR3 DNA: TGTGCCAGCAGCGTATCTCTGGTGGGAGTGGACACCGGGGAGCTGTTTTTT
CDR3 protein: CASSVSLVGVDTGELFF

V gene: TRBV28
J gene: TRBJ2-2
clone size: .
D gene: TRBD2
CDR3 DNA: TGTGCCAGCAGTGGAGGACTAGGGACGAACACCGGGGAGCTGTTTTTT
CDR3 protein: CASSGGLGTNTGELFF

V gene: TRBV25-1
J gene: TRBJ1-1
clone size: few
D gene: TRBD1
CDR3 DNA: TGTGCCAGCAGTGAATCAGGAAGGGGGCTGACGAACACTGAAGCTTTCTTT
CDR3 protein: CASSESGRGLTNTEAFF

V gene: TRBV2
J gene: TRBJ2-7
clone size: few
D gene: TRBD2
CDR3 DNA: TGTGCCAGCAGTGAAGAGGGACTAGCGGGATCTAACGAGCAGTACTTC
CDR3 protein: CASSEEGLAGSNEQYF

V gene: TRBV10-3
J gene: TRBJ2-1
clone size: few
D gene: .
CDR3 DNA: TGTGCCATCAGTGGAAGGGCGGGCGGTACTTACAATGAGCAGTTCTTC
CDR3 protein: CAISGRAGGTYNEQFF

V gene: TRBV7-3
J gene: TRBJ2-3
clone size: few
D gene: TRBD2
CDR3 DNA: TGTGCCAGCAGCTCCTCGGCGGGAGGAGGCACAGATACGCAGTATTTT
CDR3 protein: CASSSSAGGGTDTQYF

V gene: TRBV28
J gene: TRBJ2-1
clone size: few
D gene: TRBD2
CDR3 DNA: TGTGCCAGCAGGCGACTAGCGGGAGGGTTAATTGAGCAGTTCTTC
CDR3 protein: CASRRLAGGLIEQFF

V gene: TRBV10-3
J gene: TRBJ1-6
clone size: few
D gene: .
CDR3 DNA: TGTGCCATCAGTGAGCGGCCGGACAGTTCGGATTCACCCCTCCACTTT
CDR3 protein: CAISERPDSSDSPLHF

V gene: TRBV18
J gene: TRBJ2-7
clone size: .
D gene: .
CDR3 DNA: TGTGCCAGCTCACCAACAGGGCCCTACGAGCAGTACTTC
CDR3 protein: CASSPTGPYEQYF

V gene: TRBV7-9
J gene: TRBJ1-1
clone size: many
D gene: .
CDR3 DNA: TGTGCCAGCAGCTTAGCCGAGGGCACTGAAGCTTTCTTT
CDR3 protein: CASSLAEGTEAFF